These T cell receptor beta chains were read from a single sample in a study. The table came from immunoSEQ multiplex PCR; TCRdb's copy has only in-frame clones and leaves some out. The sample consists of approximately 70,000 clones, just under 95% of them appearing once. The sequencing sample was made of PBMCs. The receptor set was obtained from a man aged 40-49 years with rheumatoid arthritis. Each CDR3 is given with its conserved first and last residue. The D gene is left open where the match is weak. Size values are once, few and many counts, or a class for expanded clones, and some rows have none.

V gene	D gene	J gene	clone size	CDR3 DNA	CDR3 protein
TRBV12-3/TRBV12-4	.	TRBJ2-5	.	TGTGCCAGCAGTTTTTCCGGGTGGGAGACCCAGTACTTC	CASSFSGWETQYF
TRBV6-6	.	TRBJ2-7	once	TGTGCCAGCAGTCACACGTTCTTGGAGGGCCTGAAGTCCTACGAGCAGTACTTC	CASSHTFLEGLKSYEQYF
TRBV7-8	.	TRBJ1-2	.	TGTGCCAGCAGCTTAGGTCACAACTCTGCCTATGGCTACACCTTC	CASSLGHNSAYGYTF
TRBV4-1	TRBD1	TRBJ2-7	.	TGCGCCAGCAGCCAAGATTGGGTGGGACAGGGGATTCCCGAGCAGTACTTC	CASSQDWVGQGIPEQYF
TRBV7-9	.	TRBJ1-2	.	TGTGCCAGCAGCCTCGACGGCAACTATGGCTACACCTTC	CASSLDGNYGYTF
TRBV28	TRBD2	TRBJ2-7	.	TGTGCCAGCAATCTAGAAGGGACTAGCGGGAGGGGTCTAGCCGAGCAGTACTTC	CASNLEGTSGRGLAEQYF
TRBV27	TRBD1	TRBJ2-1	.	TGTGCCAGCAGTCGACTCTCAGCCAACAGGGGACACTCCTACAATGAGCAGTTCTTC	CASSRLSANRGHSYNEQFF
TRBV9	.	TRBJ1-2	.	TGTGCCAGCAGCAGAGCAGGACTTAACTATGGCTACACCTTC	CASSRAGLNYGYTF
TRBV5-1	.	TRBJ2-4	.	TGCGCCAGCAGCTTGGACACGAAAAACATTCAGTACTTC	CASSLDTKNIQYF
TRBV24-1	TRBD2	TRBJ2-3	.	TGTGCCACCAGTGATTTCGGAGAGCGGGAGGGCCCGGCAGATACGCAGTATTTT	CATSDFGEREGPADTQYF
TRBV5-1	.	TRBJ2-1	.	TGCGCCAGCAGCTTGGTAACGGCTGCCAATGAGCAGTTCTTC	CASSLVTAANEQFF
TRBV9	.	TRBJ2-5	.	TGTGCCAGCAGCGTAGCTGGGCAGGGACGGTCAGAGACCCAGTACTTC	CASSVAGQGRSETQYF